This TCR beta chain was profiled in a study of Ad26.COV2.S vaccination and SARS-CoV-2 variants. Sequencing was performed with immunoSEQ multiplex PCR; in TCRdb, only in-frame clones are kept and a portion is missing. This sample carries about 320,000 clones, roughly 90% of them seen once, and the ten largest clones take about 5%. Germline-derived CDR1 and CDR2 are SGHRS and YFSETQ. The CDR3 is made up of 16 amino acids. Trimming cost V 1 base and J 5 bases; bases outside gene matches: 6. Treatment indicated: around 19 received Ad26.COV2.S at low or high dose, single or two shots; about 5 received placebo; per-sample allocation not given. The samples were gathered on day 63 after the first injection of vaccine or placebo.

Sequencing was performed on peripheral blood, taken in a trial of Ad26.COV2.S vaccine versus placebo. The V and J genes are TRBV5-1 and TRBJ2-5; TRBD1 matches 12 bases. This receptor was taken from a person between 18 and 65 years old who received the Ad26.COV2.S COVID-19 vaccine or a placebo. The CDR3 nucleotides read TGCGCCAGCAGCTTGCTGGGACAGGGGGCTGAGGAGACCCAGTACTTC. Its protein is CASSLLGQGAEETQYF.